The 20 T cell receptor beta chains reported below all come from one sample, sequenced in a study of brain T cells in children with intractable seizures (dated by TCRdb to 2020 to 2022). The time point label on this specimen signifies: resected brain tissue, or blood drawn just prior to surgery. The library was produced with the immunoSEQ multiplex PCR assay. Not all clones reach the TCRdb copy of this immuneACCESS table, which keeps in-frame sequences only. Checked studies attribute under half of the gap to unresolved V genes and leave the rest unexplained. This sample holds 80,000 or so clones; approximately 89% were observed only once. The ten largest clonotypes hold approximately 24% of the sample. This material consisted of peripheral blood, taken at surgery. All receptors derive from a girl between 2 and 10 years old with Rasmussen encephalitis and intractable seizures.

The V gene is TRBV27, the J gene TRBJ2-3, with D unresolved. The CDR3 consists of 13 residues. Trimming removed 3 bases at V and 2 bases at J, with 6 bases between. Germline CDR1 and CDR2: MNHEY and SMNVEV (reference sequence). CDR3 sequence (DNA): TGTGCCAGCAGTTTCCTCTTCACAGATACGCAGTATTTT. Translation: CASSFLFTDTQYF.

The gene calls are TRBV6-5 and TRBJ2-5; the D is unclear. CDR1 is MNHEY, CDR2 SVGAGI, per germline. This CDR3 comprises 12 residues. V lost 11 bases to trimming and J lost 5 bases, with 15 bases between them. The CDR3 here is CALRLVQETQYF. For the CDR3, the DNA is TGTGCCCTGAGGCTCGTCCAGGAGACCCAGTACTTC.

The chain recombines TRBV28 with TRBJ1-5; 7 nucleotides align to TRBD1. Unmatched junction bases numbered 6, after V lost 6 bases and J lost 4 bases. This CDR3 spans 14 amino acids. The germline V gene has CDR1 MDHEN and CDR2 SYDVKM. CDR3 loop: CASSTQGINQPQHF. In DNA form, the CDR3 reads TGTGCCAGCAGCACACAGGGGATTAATCAGCCCCAGCATTTT.

This rearrangement joins TRBV6-5 to TRBJ2-1, with D unresolved. The CDR3 is 15 residues long. From germline, CDR1 is MNHEY and CDR2 SVGAGI. V was cut by 6 bases and J by 2 bases, with 14 bases left in between. The CDR3 DNA reads as TGTGCCAGCAGACCTGACCCCCTGACCTACAATGAGCAGTTCTTC. It translates to CASRPDPLTYNEQFF.

This chain joins TRBV19 and TRBJ1-5; weak D call: TRBD1 (6 bases). The V end was cut by 7 bases, the J end by 6 bases, with 19 bases between. CDR1 is LNHDA, CDR2 SQIVND, per germline (reference sequence). The CDR3 runs 15 residues. The CDR3 DNA is TGTGCCAGTATGCTGGACAGAGGTGGAGGTCAGCCCCAGCATTTT. Its translation: CASMLDRGGGQPQHF.

In its sample, this clone was seen once. V is TRBV18 and J is TRBJ1-1, with TRBD1 as a possible D gene (5 bases). Germline CDR1 KGHSH, CDR2 LQKENI. The length of the CDR3 is 14 residues. V was shortened by 3 bases and J by 6 bases, with 14 bases between the two germline ends. CDR3 loop: CASSPVGGLAEAFF. CDR3 bases: TGTGCCAGCTCACCGGTCGGGGGGTTGGCTGAAGCTTTCTTT.

The chain uses TRBV2 and TRBJ1-6, with 8 bases aligning to TRBD1. J lost 7 bases, V lost 4 bases, and 3 bases had no gene match. The germline gives CDR1 SNHLY, CDR2 FYNNEI. The CDR3 length is 14 residues. As DNA, the CDR3 is TGTGCCAGCAGTGCCAGGGGGCGGAATTCACCCCTCCACTTT. It is translated as CASSARGRNSPLHF.

The chain combines TRBV27 with TRBJ2-7; D ambiguous. CDR3 length equals 11 residues. Trimming removed 4 bases at V and 4 bases at J, with 5 bases between. The germline V gene encodes CDR1 MNHEY and CDR2 SMNVEV (reference sequence). The CDR3 region has the DNA TGTGCCAGCAGTTCGTTTTACGAGCAGTACTTC. It specifies CASSSFYEQYF.

The chain combines TRBV5-4 with TRBJ2-7; D is possibly TRBD1 or TRBD2 (6 bases each). The CDR3 is 16 residues long. V lost 1 base and J lost 5, with 19 bases in between. Per the germline V gene, CDR1 is SGHNT and CDR2 is YYREEE (reference sequence). The DNA for the CDR3 is TGTGCCAGCAGCTTGCGGTTGAGGGGGGCCTTTGACGAGCAGTACTTC. As protein: CASSLRLRGAFDEQYF.

The J gene is TRBJ1-4, the V gene TRBV14, with D perhaps matching TRBD1 (5 bases). CDR3 length: 15 amino acids. The V end lost 1 base, the J end lost 8 bases, and 14 bases lay between the germline ends. The germline CDR1 and CDR2 sequences are SGHDN and FVKESK. CDR3 DNA sequence: TGTGCCAGCAGCCAAGTGCGGGACGGAGGAGAAAAACTGTTTTTT. Its translation is CASSQVRDGGEKLFF. Combining the CDR3 with reference TRBV14 and TRBJ1-4 gives the whole variable domain EAGVTQFPSHSVIEKGQTVTLRCDPISGHDNLYWYRRVMGKEIKFLLHFVKESKQDESGMPNNRFLAERTGGTYSTLKVQPAELEDSGVYFCASSQVRDGGEKLFFGSGTQLSVL.

This clone was seen once. The junction shows a germline mismatch at one end, possibly a read error. This chain joins TRBV5-6 and TRBJ2-4; a weak D match, TRBD2 (6 bases). Per the germline V gene, CDR1 is SGHDT and CDR2 is YYEEEE. CDR3 length: 13 residues. CDR3 region: CASSLSGTRSPHF. CDR3 DNA sequence: TGTGCCAGCAGCTTGTCCGGGACTCGCTCCCCTCATTTC.

This chain joins TRBV11-2 and TRBJ2-7; tentatively, D is TRBD1 or TRBD2 (7 bases each). V shed 7 bases and J shed 7 bases, with 20 bases lying between them. This CDR3 contains 14 residues. Germline CDR1 is SGHAT and CDR2 is FQNNGV. The CDR3 spells CASTGGGGAREQYF. The DNA of the CDR3 is TGTGCCAGCACCGGGGGAGGGGGCGCCCGGGAGCAGTACTTC.

The rearrangement links TRBV12-5 to TRBJ1-5; TRBD1 matches at 8 bases. This CDR3 is 14 amino acids long. V shed 1 base and J 5 bases; nucleotides not matched to a gene: 1. Germline loops: CDR1 LGHNT, CDR2 FRNRAP. Here the CDR3 reads CASGLDRGDQPQHF. In DNA form, the CDR3 reads TGTGCTAGTGGTTTGGACAGGGGGGATCAGCCCCAGCATTTT.

The V gene is TRBV9, the J gene TRBJ1-2; D is uncertain. Trimming removed 3 bases at V and 8 bases at J, with 5 bases between. CDR3 length: 10 residues. Germline assignment: CDR1 SGDLS and CDR2 YYNGEE. CDR3 residues: CASSGPGYTF. CDR3 sequence (DNA): TGTGCCAGCAGCGGACCAGGCTACACCTTC.

The chain combines TRBV29-1 with TRBJ2-3; weak D call: TRBD2 (6 bases). The V end lost 3 bases, the J end lost 2 bases, and 9 bases lay between the germline ends. This CDR3 spans 13 amino acids. Looked up from germline, CDR1 is SQVTM and CDR2 is ANQGSEA. The CDR3 loop is CSVEGLNTDTQYF. For the CDR3, the DNA is TGCAGCGTTGAGGGACTGAACACAGATACGCAGTATTTT.

This clone was counted a single time. The chain is built from TRBV5-6 and TRBJ2-6, with no clear D. Trimming pared 0 bases from V and 0 bases from J, leaving 4 bases between. The CDR3 has 15 amino acids. Germline CDR1 is SGHDT and CDR2 is YYEEEE. The CDR3 sequence is CASSLATSGANVLTF. CDR3 coding DNA: TGTGCCAGCAGCTTGGCCACCTCTGGGGCCAACGTCCTGACTTTC.

The V call is TRBV27, the J call TRBJ1-2, with D perhaps matching TRBD1 (5 bases). V was trimmed by 3 bases and J by 8 bases, leaving 13 bases between them. Germline V lookup: CDR1 MNHEY, CDR2 SMNVEV (reference sequence). The CDR3 is made up of 13 amino acids. The CDR3 DNA sequence: TGTGCCAGCAGTTTTGGCGCACGGGACGGCTACACCTTC. This sequence encodes CASSFGARDGYTF.

V usage is TRBV7-9 and J usage is TRBJ1-1; maybe TRBD1 (6 bases). Germline values: CDR1 SEHNR, CDR2 FQNEAQ (reference sequence). The CDR3 contains 12 residues. The V end lost 5 bases, the J end lost 8 bases, and 12 bases lay between the germline ends. The CDR3 DNA sequence: TGTGCCAGCAGCCGGGGGGGGGCGGAAGCTTTCTTT. Its protein product is CASSRGGAEAFF.

The rearrangement joins TRBV19 to TRBJ2-3, with TRBD2 identical over 10 bases. V was clipped by 6 bases and J by 3 bases; unmatched bases: 12. This CDR3 has 17 amino acids. The V gene's germline CDR1 is LNHDA and CDR2 SQIVND (reference sequence). The CDR3, as DNA: TGTGCCAGTAGCCGATCCACTAGCGGGATCCGGACAGATACGCAGTATTTT. Its translation: CASSRSTSGIRTDTQYF.

This clone was recorded once. The V gene is TRBV30, the J gene TRBJ1-6, with 10 bases that match TRBD1. The CDR3 is 15 residues long. The V and J ends lost 0 bases and 7 bases, in that order; junction bases with no gene match: 3. Germline V gene data show CDR1 as GTSNPN and CDR2 as SVGIG (reference sequence). CDR3 protein: CAWSVRDRGNSPLHF. DNA for the CDR3: TGTGCCTGGAGTGTACGGGACAGGGGCAATTCACCCCTCCACTTT.